This is a list of T cell receptor beta chains from one sample in a study of shared clonotypes between healthy human individuals. Only in-frame clones appear in the TCRdb table, and some are missing; sequencing was by immunoSEQ multiplex PCR. The top ten clones hold around 1.8% of a sample with about 1.9 million clones, 80% to 95% of them seen once. Sequenced sample: naive CD8+ T cells from PBMCs. These receptors all stem from a man aged 18 to 30 in good health. Some clones in this sample may be carry-over from other donors' samples. Both conserved end residues are part of each CDR3. A D gene is named only where the DNA matches it firmly. Part of the rows lack a size; the others show once, few, many or a class for expanded clones.

d_gene	v_gene	j_gene	abundance	CDR3nt	CDR3aa
TRBD1	TRBV6-5	TRBJ2-3	-	TGTGCCAGCAGTTTCTTGGACAGGGGCACAGATACGCAGTATTTT	CASSFLDRGTDTQYF
-	TRBV15	TRBJ2-7	-	TGTGCCACCAGCCCGAAGCGACACCCGGGCTACGAGCAGTACTTC	CATSPKRHPGYEQYF
-	TRBV19	TRBJ1-5	-	TGTGCCAGTAGTAGCAATAGGGGTAGCAATCAGCCCCAGCATTTT	CASSSNRGSNQPQHF
-	TRBV4-1	TRBJ2-1	-	TGCGCCAGCAGCCTGACTTTCAATGAGCAGTTCTTC	CASSLTFNEQFF
-	TRBV4-3	TRBJ2-7	-	TGCGCCAGCAGCCAAGCCGCCGTCTGGGTCTACGAGCAGTACTTC	CASSQAAVWVYEQYF
-	TRBV9	TRBJ2-1	-	TGTGCCAGCAGCACAAGGTGGCTATCAACTGACAATGAGCAGTTCTTC	CASSTRWLSTDNEQFF
-	TRBV11-2	TRBJ2-7	-	TGTGCCAGCAGCTTAGGGGGGATACGCGAGCAGTACTTC	CASSLGGIREQYF
-	TRBV2	TRBJ2-7	-	TGTGCCAGCAGCCTTACAGGGGGGGCCTACGAGCAGTACTTC	CASSLTGGAYEQYF
TRBD2	TRBV19	TRBJ2-3	-	TGTGCCAGTAGTATAGATGTCAGCGGGAGACCCTCCGCAGATACGCAGTATTTT	CASSIDVSGRPSADTQYF
-	TRBV5-1	TRBJ2-6	-	TGCGCCAGCAGCTTGGTCGGCTCTGGGGCCAACGTCCTGACTTTC	CASSLVGSGANVLTF
-	TRBV9	TRBJ1-1	-	TGTGCCAGCAGCCAAACAGGGTTACCGGGTGGTGCTTTCTTT	CASSQTGLPGGAFF
-	TRBV2	TRBJ1-3	once	TGTGCCAGCAGTGATTCAGTCTCTGGAAACACCATATATTTT	CASSDSVSGNTIYF
TRBD2	TRBV9	TRBJ2-2	-	TGTGCCAGCAGCCAAATCAGCGGGATTAACACCGGGGAGCTGTTTTTT	CASSQISGINTGELFF
TRBD1	TRBV7-8	TRBJ1-6	-	TGTGCCAGCAGCATAGGGACAGGGGATAATTCACCCCTCCACTTT	CASSIGTGDNSPLHF
TRBD1	TRBV4-1	TRBJ2-3	-	TGCGCCAGCAGCCAGACCTCCGGGACAGGCCTCACAGATACGCAGTATTTT	CASSQTSGTGLTDTQYF
TRBD2	TRBV7-6	TRBJ2-7	-	TGTGCCAGCAGCCTAGAAGCGGGAGTTGCAAACGAGCAGTACTTC	CASSLEAGVANEQYF
-	TRBV5-6	TRBJ2-1	-	TGTGCCAGCAGCCCCGCCCCGGAAGGCTACAATGAGCAGTTCTTC	CASSPAPEGYNEQFF
-	TRBV28	TRBJ1-3	-	TGTGCCAGCAGCCCTACAGGGAACGCTGGAAACACCATATATTTT	CASSPTGNAGNTIYF
-	TRBV15	TRBJ2-7	-	TGTGCCACCAGCAGAGCGTGGTCAGGGGCTGGGGCCTACGAGCAGTACTTC	CATSRAWSGAGAYEQYF
TRBD1	TRBV28	TRBJ1-5	-	TGTGCCAGCAGTCTTGCAGGGGGAAATCAGCCCCAGCATTTT	CASSLAGGNQPQHF
TRBD1	TRBV7-8	TRBJ1-1	-	TGTGCCAGCAGCTTACGGGACAGGGTCACTGAAGCTTTCTTT	CASSLRDRVTEAFF
-	TRBV9	TRBJ2-1	-	TGTGCCAGCAGCGCGCCGGTAGCGGCTGACATTAATGAGCAGTTCTTC	CASSAPVAADINEQFF
TRBD1	TRBV6-1	TRBJ1-1	-	TGTGCCAGCACGCCAGGGGGGACGGTAGCTTTCTTT	CASTPGGTVAFF
TRBD2	TRBV27	TRBJ2-7	-	TGTGCCAGCAGTCCATCTAGCGGAACCTTCCCTTACGAGCAGTACTTC	CASSPSSGTFPYEQYF
-	TRBV7-9	TRBJ2-1	once	TGTGCCAGCAGCCCAAGGGACTTACGGGTGGATGAGCAGTTCTTC	CASSPRDLRVDEQFF
-	TRBV27	TRBJ2-7	-	TGTGCCAGCAGTTTGGGACGGACATACGAGCAGTACTTC	CASSLGRTYEQYF
TRBD1	TRBV6-6	TRBJ2-7	-	TGTGCCAGCAGTTACGAGACAGGGGTCGAGCAGTACTTC	CASSYETGVEQYF
TRBD1	TRBV5-1	TRBJ2-5	-	TGCGCCAGCAGCTTTTTTGTGGGACAGGGGGCAGGAAAGACCCAGTACTTC	CASSFFVGQGAGKTQYF
-	TRBV27	TRBJ2-7	-	TGTGCCAGCACTACATCCGGTGCTTCCTACGAGCAGTACTTC	CASTTSGASYEQYF
-	TRBV28	TRBJ1-2	-	TGTGCCAGCAGTCTACAAAGACAGAGATATACTAACTATGGCTACACCTTC	CASSLQRQRYTNYGYTF
TRBD1	TRBV7-9	TRBJ2-7	-	TGTGCCAGCAGCTCGTCCGGGACAGGGCTCTACGAGCAGTACTTC	CASSSSGTGLYEQYF
TRBD1	TRBV2	TRBJ2-7	-	TGTGCCAGCATCCTGACGACAGGGAGCAACGAGCAGTACTTC	CASILTTGSNEQYF
TRBD1	TRBV5-5	TRBJ2-7	-	TGTGCCAGCAGCATAGAGACAGGGCTGTCCTACGAGCAGTACTTC	CASSIETGLSYEQYF
-	TRBV27	TRBJ2-1	-	TGTGCCAGCCGACTCGACAATGAGCAGTTCTTC	CASRLDNEQFF
-	TRBV11-2	TRBJ2-7	-	TGTGCCAGCAGCTTAGGGGCAGGGCAGTCCTACGAGCAGTACTTC	CASSLGAGQSYEQYF
-	TRBV7-9	TRBJ2-7	-	TGTGCCAGCAGCGGGTGGTCCTCCTACGAGCAGTACTTC	CASSGWSSYEQYF
TRBD2	TRBV19	TRBJ2-1	once	TGTGCCAGTAGTATACTAGCGGGGGGTGAGCAGTTCTTC	CASSILAGGEQFF
TRBD2	TRBV28	TRBJ2-3	-	TGTGCCAGCAGTAGCGGGAGTGAGACAGATACGCAGTATTTT	CASSSGSETDTQYF
TRBD2	TRBV6-1	TRBJ2-3	-	TGTGCCAGCAGTGGACTAGCGGGAATAAGCGGCACAGATACGCAGTATTTT	CASSGLAGISGTDTQYF
TRBD2	TRBV13	TRBJ2-7	once	TGTGCCAGCAGCCCGCAGGCTAGCGGACCCTACGAGCAGTACTTC	CASSPQASGPYEQYF
-	TRBV7-8	TRBJ1-3	-	TGTGCCAGCAGCTTAGGGGACAACCTTGGAAACACCATATATTTT	CASSLGDNLGNTIYF
-	TRBV14	TRBJ2-3	-	TGTGCCAGCAGCTTCACAGGAGGTCGGGAGCATGGGACAGATACGCAGTATTTT	CASSFTGGREHGTDTQYF
-	TRBV4-3	TRBJ2-7	-	TGCGCCAGCAGCCAAGAGGGTACGGTTCCCCCCTACGAGCAGTACTTC	CASSQEGTVPPYEQYF
TRBD1	TRBV28	TRBJ1-3	-	TGTGCCAGCAGTCCCTGGACAGGGGGGGGTGGAAACACCATATATTTT	CASSPWTGGGGNTIYF
TRBD1	TRBV29-1	TRBJ1-1	-	TGCAGCGTTGATCCACTCATACAGGGGGCACGCGTGAACACTGAAGCTTTCTTT	CSVDPLIQGARVNTEAFF